The T cell receptor (beta chain) described here comes from a study of T cell changes during pregnancy in multiple sclerosis. Trimming stripped 8 bases from V and 6 bases from J, with 14 bases between. The length of the CDR3 is 13 residues. From germline, CDR1 is SNHLY and CDR2 FYNNEI. TCRdb's copy holds only in-frame clones and misses some; the assay was immunoSEQ multiplex PCR. The repertoire has 40,000 to 50,000 clones, roughly 95% of them found once; the top ten carry approximately 0.31%. The material was CD4+ T cells from peripheral blood mononuclear cells, obtained in the third trimester of pregnancy. The receptor was isolated from a female donor with multiple sclerosis, enrolled in a pregnancy study. The gene calls are TRBV2 and TRBJ2-1; perhaps TRBD2 as D (6 bases). CDR3 protein: CASVPGDTNEQFF. CDR3 DNA sequence: TGTGCCAGCGTCCCGGGAGATACCAATGAGCAGTTCTTC.